These 15 T cell receptor beta chains came from one sample sequenced in a study of cytomegalovirus exposure and HLA in healthy donors. The PCR ran on 60 Vbeta and 13 Jbeta primers. Sequenced by immunoSEQ multiplex PCR; TCRdb stores in-frame clones only, minus some. The sample consists of about 85,000 clones, under 85% of them appearing once. The sequenced sample consisted of PBMCs. The receptor source for this set is a boy aged 10-17 years in good health and CMV-seronegative.

This clone was counted once. The chain carries TRBV14 and TRBJ1-2; a weak D match, TRBD1 (5 bases). The ends were cut back, 4 bases at V and 5 bases at J, with 14 bases in the middle. Germline assignment: CDR1 SGHDN and CDR2 FVKESK. The CDR3 has 14 amino acids. CDR3 DNA sequence: TGTGCCAGCAGCCTTACAACAGGAGCTTATGGCTACACCTTC. Translating it yields CASSLTTGAYGYTF.

This clone turned up a few times. The CDR3 nucleotides read TGTGCCAGCAGTGAAGCCCTGGTAGACTACAATGAGCAGTTCTTC. Protein: CASSEALVDYNEQFF. The chain links TRBV2 to TRBJ2-1; D gene uncertain. This CDR3 comprises 15 residues. CDR1 SNHLY and CDR2 FYNNEI come from the germline V gene. The V and J ends lost 0 bases and 3 bases respectively, with 9 bases between them.

Worth noting for this clone: A junction boundary mismatches the germline segment, possibly from a read error. The CDR3 loop is CASREGSGQGPDTQYF. CDR3 in DNA: TGTGCCAGCAGGGAAGGTTCGGGACAGGGTCCAGATACGCAGTATTTT. This rearrangement joins TRBV2 to TRBJ2-3, with 9 bases lining up with TRBD1. The CDR3 runs 16 residues. Germline CDR1 SNHLY, CDR2 FYNNEI.

This chain links TRBV7-2 with TRBJ2-1, with TRBD2 as a possible D gene (6 bases). This CDR3 spans 15 amino acids. Between the trimmed V and J ends, which lost 1 base and 4 bases, there was a span of 11 bases. Germline lookup yields CDR1 SGHTA and CDR2 FQGNSA. The CDR3, as DNA: TGTGCCAGCAGCTTAGTCCGGGGGAGGTACAATGAGCAGTTCTTC. It yields the protein CASSLVRGRYNEQFF.

This clone was observed a few times. This sequence joins TRBV9 and TRBJ2-1, with 12 bases lining up with TRBD2. The CDR3 totals 15 residues. CDR1 is SGDLS, CDR2 YYNGEE, per germline. Unmatched junction bases numbered 5, after V lost 3 bases and J lost 7 bases. CDR3: CASSALAGGQNEQFF. Written as DNA, the CDR3 is TGTGCCAGCAGCGCTCTAGCGGGAGGGCAGAATGAGCAGTTCTTC.

The rearrangement uses TRBV7-2 and TRBJ2-7, with 9 positions matching TRBD2. Germline CDR1 and CDR2: SGHTA and FQGNSA. This CDR3 is 13 amino acids long. V shed 4 bases and J 7 bases; nucleotides not matched to a gene: 5. The CDR3 DNA follows: TGTGCCAGCAGCTCTATCGCGGGGGGGGAGCAGTACTTC. The encoded protein is CASSSIAGGEQYF.

V and J are TRBV28 and TRBJ2-5; tentative D call: TRBD1 (6 bases). Germline V gene sequence: CDR1 MDHEN, CDR2 SYDVKM. The V end lost 8 bases, the J end lost 0 bases, and 10 bases lay between the germline ends. The CDR3 covers 13 residues. The CDR3 DNA is TGTGCCAGCCGCACAGGGTACCAAGAGACCCAGTACTTC. Protein: CASRTGYQETQYF.

The gene calls are TRBV7-6 and TRBJ2-5; TRBD2 matches at 10 bases. CDR1 SGHVS and CDR2 FNYEAQ come from the germline V gene. The ends lost 6 bases at V and 2 bases at J; junction bases unmatched: 9. This CDR3 has 16 amino acids. The CDR3 DNA reads TGTGCCAGCAGACACAGACTAGCGGGCGGACAAGAGACCCAGTACTTC. Translating gives CASRHRLAGGQETQYF.

J is TRBJ1-6 and V is TRBV6-5; the D gene is possibly TRBD1 (5 bases). CDR3 length equals 15 residues. Trimming took off 5 bases at V and 3 bases at J, with 11 bases between the two ends. Germline V gives CDR1 MNHEY, CDR2 SVGAGI. This CDR3 is CASSTDRSYNSPLHF. CDR3 DNA sequence: TGTGCCAGCAGTACAGACAGAAGCTATAATTCACCCCTCCACTTT.

This clone was seen a handful of times. The chain employs TRBV2 and TRBJ2-5; D may be TRBD1 (6 bases). Trimming pared 6 bases from V and 5 bases from J, leaving 28 bases between. This CDR3 region has 18 residues. The germline V gene encodes CDR1 SNHLY and CDR2 FYNNEI. CDR3 sequence: CASSSGGQGWAPRETQYF. In DNA, the CDR3 is TGTGCCAGCAGCAGTGGGGGCCAGGGGTGGGCCCCAAGGGAGACCCAGTACTTC.

V is TRBV7-9 and J is TRBJ2-7, with D uncertain. The CDR3 totals 14 residues. Looked up from germline, CDR1 is SEHNR and CDR2 is FQNEAQ (reference sequence). The V end lost 3 bases, the J end lost 1 base, and 10 bases lay between the germline ends. The chain's CDR3 is CASSFNLNSYEQYF. CDR3 coding DNA: TGTGCCAGCAGCTTTAATCTAAATTCCTACGAGCAGTACTTC.

This clone has more than one count but fewer than ten. The chain has TRBV29-1 and TRBJ1-2; TRBD1 matches at 7 bases. V lost 5 bases and J lost 2; bases outside the gene matches: 2. The CDR3 is made up of 12 amino acids. CDR1 SQVTM and CDR2 ANQGSEA come from the germline V gene. The CDR3 bases are TGCAGCGTTTGGACAGGCAACTATGGCTACACCTTC. Encoded protein: CSVWTGNYGYTF.

The rearrangement joins TRBV6-5 to TRBJ2-7; a possible D gene is TRBD1 (6 bases). The CDR3 length is 14 residues. V lost 6 bases and J lost 3, with 15 bases in between. Germline CDR1 and CDR2: MNHEY and SVGAGI. Written as DNA, the CDR3 is TGTGCCAGCAGGGCACAGGGCTCCATCTACGAGCAGTACTTC. It yields the protein CASRAQGSIYEQYF.

This clone was observed once. The genes are TRBV27 and TRBJ1-1, with unresolved D. The CDR3 spans 13 residues. Per germline, CDR1 MNHEY and CDR2 SMNVEV (reference sequence). The germline V and J ends were trimmed by 0 bases and 2 bases, with 4 bases remaining between them. The CDR3 sequence is CASSLSLNTEAFF. The CDR3 coding sequence is TGTGCCAGCAGTTTATCGCTAAACACTGAAGCTTTCTTT.

This clone occurred a few times. The chain combines TRBV5-1 with TRBJ1-4; possible D gene TRBD1, 5 bases. CDR1 and CDR2 (germline): SGHRS, YFSETQ. The CDR3 has 15 amino acids. V was clipped by 5 bases and J by 8 bases, with 19 bases between them. CDR3 nucleotide sequence: TGCGCCAGCAGGGTCGGGACCGGCGGGGGAGAAAAACTGTTTTTT. It translates to CASRVGTGGGEKLFF.